What follows are 32 T cell receptor beta chains derived from one specimen sequenced in a study of blood T cell repertoires in COVID-19. Repertoires were generated with immunoSEQ multiplex PCR, while TCRdb's copy carries only in-frame clones and drops some. The sample includes 190,000 or so clones, over 75% seen only once; the top ten take 7.5% to 10%. The sequenced sample consisted of PBMCs or T cells enriched from blood (not recorded which). These receptors all stem from a man aged 35 to 55 who had recovered from COVID-19.

The sample holds a few counts of this clone. The chain employs TRBV10-2 and TRBJ2-3, with 11 bases identical to TRBD2. Looked up from germline, CDR1 is WSHSY and CDR2 is SAAADI. With 6 bases clipped from V and 1 base from J, the junction kept 0 bases outside the gene matches. The CDR3 spans 14 residues. The CDR3 region has the DNA TGCGCCAGCAGGACTAGCGGGGGCACAGATACGCAGTATTTT. Translated: CASRTSGGTDTQYF.

The chain recombines TRBV11-2 with TRBJ2-3, with 8 bases aligning to TRBD2. V shed 1 base, J shed 5 bases, and the junction held 11 bases outside the gene matches. In germline, CDR1 is SGHAT, CDR2 FQNNGV. This CDR3 is 17 amino acids long. CDR3 in amino acids: CASSLARRTGGGDTQYF. The CDR3 region has the DNA TGTGCCAGCAGCTTAGCCCGACGAACGGGGGGGGGAGATACGCAGTATTTT.

This chain uses TRBV9 with TRBJ2-2; 12 bases fit TRBD2. CDR3 length: 19 amino acids. Unmatched junction bases numbered 17, after V lost 5 bases and J lost 6 bases. Germline V gene data show CDR1 as SGDLS and CDR2 as YYNGEE. CDR3 DNA: TGTGCCAGCAGTTCCTCTTCACGACTAGCGGGAGAAGTCGCCGGGGAGCTGTTTTTT. Translating gives CASSSSSRLAGEVAGELFF.

The chain joins TRBV5-1 to TRBJ1-2; possibly TRBD1 for D (5 bases). The CDR3 is made up of 14 amino acids. V lost 4 bases, J lost 5 bases, and 15 bases lay in between. Germline-derived CDR1 and CDR2 are SGHRS and YFSETQ. The CDR3 reads CASSGRGTIYGYTF. The DNA of the CDR3 is TGCGCCAGCAGCGGACGGGGGACGATTTATGGCTACACCTTC.

CDR3: CASSYAAGGYTF. DNA for the CDR3: TGTGCCAGCAGTTATGCCGCAGGTGGCTACACCTTC. V and J are TRBV6-6 and TRBJ1-2; D gene uncertain. The germline CDR1 and CDR2 sequences are MNHNY and SVGAGI (reference sequence). The CDR3 is made up of 12 amino acids. With 3 bases removed from V and 7 bases from J, the gap between germline ends came to 9 bases.

J is TRBJ1-1 and V is TRBV29-1, with D unclear. This CDR3 is 19 amino acids long. V lost 7 bases to trimming and J lost 0 bases, with 30 bases between them. The V gene's germline CDR1 is SQVTM and CDR2 ANQGSEA. The CDR3 loop reads CSAVWLLDPLSNMNTEAFF. As DNA, the CDR3 is TGCAGCGCCGTTTGGCTACTAGACCCGTTAAGCAATATGAACACTGAAGCTTTCTTT.

V gene TRBV2 combines with J gene TRBJ2-7, with D possibly matching TRBD1 (5 bases). V gave up 4 bases and J gave up 1 base, with 8 bases separating them. From germline, CDR1 is SNHLY and CDR2 FYNNEI. There are 13 residues in the CDR3. The CDR3 here is CASSAQVSYEQYF. DNA of the CDR3: TGTGCCAGCAGTGCACAGGTATCCTACGAGCAGTACTTC.

This clone appeared a few times. The chain is built from TRBV18 and TRBJ2-3; 10 bases align to TRBD2. Germline assignment: CDR1 KGHSH and CDR2 LQKENI. V shed 1 base, J shed 3 bases, and the junction held 10 bases outside the gene matches. The CDR3 has 18 residues. DNA for the CDR3: TGTGCCAGCTCACCACGCCAACCCGGGACTAGCGCTACAGATACGCAGTATTTT. Translating it yields CASSPRQPGTSATDTQYF.

This clone has a handful of counts. The CDR3 reads CATSDTNTGELFF. In DNA form, the CDR3 reads TGTGCCACATCGGACACGAACACCGGGGAGCTGTTTTTT. The chain has TRBV15 and TRBJ2-2, with D perhaps TRBD1 (5 bases). The germline gives CDR1 LNHNV, CDR2 YYDKDF (reference sequence). V was clipped by 9 bases and J by 0 bases, with 8 bases between them. The CDR3 is 13 residues long.

The genes are TRBV10-2 and TRBJ2-1; D is ambiguous. The CDR3 runs 16 residues. Germline CDR1 WSHSY, CDR2 SAAADI. V lost 6 bases and J lost 0, with 15 bases in between. The CDR3 loop is CASSHGQVSSYNEQFF. DNA of the CDR3: TGCGCCAGCAGCCACGGTCAGGTCAGCTCCTACAATGAGCAGTTCTTC.

The chain combines TRBV3-1 (or the pseudogene TRBV3-2) with TRBJ1-3; D is ambiguous. This CDR3 has 18 residues. V was shortened by 0 bases and J by 4 bases, with 19 bases between the two germline ends. Germline V CDR1 and CDR2: LGHDT, YNNKEL (reference sequence). The CDR3 sequence: CASSQDRTLTAVGNTIYF. The CDR3 nucleotides are TGTGCCAGCAGCCAAGATCGTACCTTGACGGCGGTAGGAAACACCATATATTTT.

The gene calls are TRBV7-9 and TRBJ1-1; tentatively, D is TRBD1 (6 bases). The CDR3 spans 15 residues. Germline V gene sequence: CDR1 SEHNR, CDR2 FQNEAQ (reference sequence). Trimming removed 0 bases at V and 4 bases at J, with 12 bases between. Here the CDR3 reads CASSLAQGGGTEAFF. CDR3 DNA sequence: TGTGCCAGCAGCTTAGCTCAGGGAGGGGGCACTGAAGCTTTCTTT.

The rearrangement uses TRBV11-2 and TRBJ2-7; unclear D gene. This CDR3 is 11 amino acids long. The V end was cut by 5 bases, the J end by 4 bases, with 6 bases between. The germline CDR1 and CDR2 sequences are SGHAT and FQNNGV. The CDR3 sequence: CASSLRYEQYF. The CDR3 DNA reads TGTGCCAGCAGCCTCCGGTACGAGCAGTACTTC.

This clone appeared a single time. V gene TRBV18 combines with J gene TRBJ1-1; 10 bases are shared with TRBD1. J gave up 6 bases and V 3 bases, and 4 bases lay outside the gene matches. This CDR3 has 14 amino acids. Germline V lookup: CDR1 KGHSH, CDR2 LQKENI. The CDR3 protein is CASSPRQGAPEAFF. The CDR3 DNA reads as TGTGCCAGCTCACCGAGACAGGGGGCCCCTGAAGCTTTCTTT.

The rearrangement joins TRBV7-3 to TRBJ2-7, with TRBD2 matching 12 bases. Per the germline V gene, CDR1 is SGHTA and CDR2 is FQGTGA. The length of the CDR3 is 15 residues. J gave up 3 bases and V 5 bases, and 5 bases lay outside the gene matches. This CDR3 is CASSTLAGGGYEQYF. The CDR3 DNA reads TGTGCCAGCAGCACACTAGCGGGGGGCGGCTACGAGCAGTACTTC. Full variable domain (outside the CDR3, taken from reference TRBV7-3 and TRBJ2-7): GAGVSQTPSNKVTEKGKYVELRCDPISGHTALYWYRQSLGQGPEFLIYFQGTGAADDSGLPNDRFFAVRPEGSVSTLKIQRTERGDSAVYLCASSTLAGGGYEQYFGPGTRLTVT.

The chain couples TRBV11-3 to TRBJ2-7, with 7 bases lining up with TRBD2. From germline, CDR1 is SGHNT and CDR2 YENEEA. The CDR3 runs to 15 residues. Unmatched junction bases numbered 7, after V lost 1 base and J lost 4 bases. The CDR3 sequence is CASSLGLAGFYEQYF. CDR3 bases: TGTGCCAGCAGCTTAGGACTAGCAGGATTTTACGAGCAGTACTTC.

This chain joins TRBV7-2 and TRBJ2-7; 9 bases agree with TRBD2. V lost 1 base to trimming and J lost 2 bases; unmatched junction nucleotides: 6. The CDR3 consists of 16 residues. The germline CDR1 and CDR2 sequences are SGHTA and FQGNSA. DNA for the CDR3: TGTGCCAGCAGCTTAGTAGCTAGCGGGGAGACCTACGAGCAGTACTTC. It is translated as CASSLVASGETYEQYF.

The chain combines TRBV19 with TRBJ2-7, with TRBD2 as a possible D gene (5 bases). The V and J ends lost 5 bases and 2 bases respectively, with 13 bases between them. This CDR3 comprises 14 residues. Germline V lookup: CDR1 LNHDA, CDR2 SQIVND (reference sequence). The CDR3 loop is CASSPGSITYEQYF. In DNA form, the CDR3 reads TGTGCCAGTAGTCCGGGATCAATCACCTACGAGCAGTACTTC.

The chain uses TRBV15 and TRBJ1-1; 8 nucleotides match TRBD1. CDR3 length equals 13 residues. Per germline, CDR1 LNHNV and CDR2 YYDKDF (reference sequence). J was trimmed by 4 bases and V by 5 bases; bases with no gene match: 3. In DNA form, the CDR3 reads TGTGCCACCAGCGTACAGGGGGGCACTGAAGCTTTCTTT. Translation: CATSVQGGTEAFF. The variable domain in full, with the rest retrieved from reference TRBV15 and TRBJ1-1, is DAMVIQNPRYQVTQFGKPVTLSCSQTLNHNVMYWYQQKSSQAPKLLFHYYDKDFNNEADTPDNFQSRRPNTSFCFLDIRSPGLGDTAMYLCATSVQGGTEAFFGQGTRLTVV.

The chain is built from TRBV7-6 and TRBJ2-3, with 7 bases fitting TRBD2. The germline CDR1 and CDR2 sequences are SGHVS and FNYEAQ. The CDR3 length is 16 residues. V lost 1 base, J lost 1 base, and 5 bases stayed unmatched. The CDR3 reads CASSLGGGFGTDTQYF. CDR3 bases: TGTGCCAGCAGCTTAGGGGGGGGATTCGGCACAGATACGCAGTATTTT.

J is TRBJ2-7 and V is TRBV5-6; 7 bases fit TRBD2. Germline trimming cut 4 bases from V and 7 bases from J; bases unmatched to any gene: 14. CDR1 and CDR2 from the germline V gene are SGHDT and YYEEEE. The CDR3 sequence is 15 residues long. The CDR3 spells CASSPPGHRAGEQYF. CDR3 nucleotide sequence: TGTGCCAGCAGCCCGCCGGGCCATCGAGCGGGGGAGCAGTACTTC.

The gene calls are TRBV5-1 and TRBJ2-1; 12 nucleotides align to TRBD2. The CDR3 totals 16 residues. V gave up 0 bases and J gave up 3 bases; unmatched junction bases: 1. Germline-derived CDR1 and CDR2 are SGHRS and YFSETQ. CDR3 DNA sequence: TGCGCCAGCAGCTTGGGACTAGCGGGGGACTACAATGAGCAGTTCTTC. It encodes CASSLGLAGDYNEQFF. Drawing the rest from reference TRBV5-1 and TRBJ2-1, the complete variable domain is KAGVTQTPRYLIKTRGQQVTLSCSPISGHRSVSWYQQTPGQGLQFLFEYFSETQRNKGNFPGRFSGRQFSNSRSEMNVSTLELGDSALYLCASSLGLAGDYNEQFFGPGTRLTVL.

The chain carries TRBV7-8 and TRBJ2-2; D remains ambiguous. This CDR3 has 15 amino acids. Trimming removed 1 base at V and 3 bases at J, with 9 bases between. Germline V gene sequence: CDR1 SGHVS, CDR2 FQNEAQ. For the CDR3, the DNA is TGTGCCAGCAGCTTAGGAGAGACATACACCGGGGAGCTGTTTTTT. Translated: CASSLGETYTGELFF.

The chain employs TRBV20-1 and TRBJ1-2; no reliable D call. The CDR3 has 10 amino acids. The germline V gene has CDR1 DFQATT and CDR2 SNEGSKA (reference sequence). The germline V and J ends were trimmed by 7 bases and 4 bases, with 7 bases remaining between them. The CDR3 is CSVGGYGYTF. DNA of the CDR3: TGCAGTGTTGGCGGCTATGGCTACACCTTC.

V usage is TRBV5-4 and J usage is TRBJ2-1, with a possible D match to TRBD2 (7 bases). The CDR3 consists of 13 residues. Germline assignment: CDR1 SGHNT and CDR2 YYREEE (reference sequence). V lost 6 bases and J 15 bases, leaving 22 bases between the germline ends. In nucleotides, the CDR3 is TGTGCCAGCACCTGGGGGGGGCTCAAAAGGCCGTTCTTC. This sequence encodes CASTWGGLKRPFF.

The chain uses TRBV9 and TRBJ2-3; 10 nucleotides match TRBD2. The CDR3 consists of 13 residues. Trimming took 4 bases from V and 5 from J; bases not matched to a gene: 1. From germline, CDR1 is SGDLS and CDR2 YYNGEE. The CDR3: CASSPSGGDTQYF. In DNA form, the CDR3 reads TGTGCCAGCAGCCCTAGCGGGGGAGATACGCAGTATTTT. The variable domain in full, completed from reference TRBV9 and TRBJ2-3, reads DSGVTQTPKHLITATGQRVTLRCSPRSGDLSVYWYQQSLDQGLQFLIQYYNGEERAKGNILERFSAQQFPDLHSELNLSSLELGDSALYFCASSPSGGDTQYFGPGTRLTVL.

As concerns this clone: Within the sample, other DNA sequences also encode this same CDR3. V and J are TRBV18 and TRBJ2-7, with 11 nucleotides matching TRBD1. Germline values: CDR1 KGHSH, CDR2 LQKENI. V dropped 3 bases and J dropped 3; count of bases not matched to a gene: 1. The length of the CDR3 is 14 residues. The CDR3 region has the DNA TGTGCCAGCTCACCCGGGACAGGGGGCTACGAGCAGTACTTC. Translated, it gives CASSPGTGGYEQYF.

This chain connects TRBV30 to TRBJ2-7, with 8 positions matching TRBD2. Germline-derived CDR1 and CDR2 are GTSNPN and SVGIG (reference sequence). The CDR3 length is 14 residues. The V and J ends lost 3 bases and 3 bases, in that order; junction bases with no gene match: 7. This CDR3 reads CAWRKGGGHYEQYF. The CDR3 DNA is TGTGCCTGGAGGAAAGGCGGGGGGCACTACGAGCAGTACTTC.

V gene TRBV7-3 combines with J gene TRBJ2-3; 11 bases agree with TRBD2. CDR3 size: 15 residues. Germline CDR1 SGHTA, CDR2 FQGTGA. With V trimmed by 6 bases and J by 5 bases, 7 bases remained unmatched. The DNA for the CDR3 is TGTGCCAGCAGTCTTAGCGGGGGGGAGCTAGATACGCAGTATTTT. It encodes CASSLSGGELDTQYF.

The chain combines TRBV29-1 with TRBJ2-7; 11 bases map to TRBD1. The CDR3 is made up of 15 amino acids. Germline V gene sequence: CDR1 SQVTM, CDR2 ANQGSEA. V dropped 0 bases and J dropped 2; count of bases not matched to a gene: 3. The CDR3 reads CSVEDEGQGAYEQYF. DNA for the CDR3: TGCAGCGTTGAAGATGAGGGACAGGGGGCCTACGAGCAGTACTTC.

About this clone itself: Compared with germline, one end of the junction differs, possibly owing to a read error. This sequence joins TRBV5-6 and TRBJ1-2, with D possibly matching TRBD1 (5 bases). Per germline, CDR1 SGHDT and CDR2 YYEEEE. The CDR3 has 14 amino acids. The CDR3 protein is CASTILDIQRQTCF. The CDR3 nucleotides read TGTGCCAGCACCATTCTGGACATCCAACGCCAAACTTGCTTC.

V is TRBV5-1 and J is TRBJ1-6, with D perhaps matching TRBD1 (5 bases). The CDR3 covers 14 residues. Germline CDR1 reads SGHRS; CDR2 reads YFSETQ. V lost 2 bases, J lost 8 bases, and 11 bases lay in between. The CDR3 here is CASSFGGVDSPLHF. The CDR3 nucleotides read TGCGCCAGCAGCTTTGGGGGGGTTGATTCACCCCTCCACTTT.